The rows below give T cell receptor beta chains drawn from one sample of a study of shared clonotypes between healthy human individuals. The table came from immunoSEQ multiplex PCR; TCRdb's copy has only in-frame clones and leaves some out. The table includes about 2 million clones, just under 95% detected once. Sequenced input: naive CD8+ T cells sorted from blood. The receptors originated from a man between 18 and 35 years old in good health. Each CDR3 is given without its conserved first and last residue.

cdr3_length: 11
v_call: TRBV10-3
j_call: TRBJ1-5
cdr3_aa: ATTVDSNQPQH

cdr3_length: 12
v_call: TRBV5-1
j_call: TRBJ1-2
cdr3_aa: ASSFSGNLYGYT

cdr3_length: 13
v_call: TRBV29-1
j_call: TRBJ1-3
cdr3_aa: SVGTGMAAGNTIY

cdr3_length: 10
v_call: TRBV2
j_call: TRBJ1-5
cdr3_aa: ASSEGGQPQH

cdr3_length: 16
v_call: TRBV30
j_call: TRBJ2-7
cdr3_aa: AWSPLLTSGRAVPEQY

cdr3_length: 12
v_call: TRBV28
j_call: TRBJ2-7
cdr3_aa: ASTPGGESGEQY

cdr3_length: 13
v_call: TRBV6-5
j_call: TRBJ1-1
cdr3_aa: ASSYSNPLSTEAF

cdr3_length: 13
v_call: TRBV7-7
j_call: TRBJ2-1
cdr3_aa: ASSFILAGRNEQF

cdr3_length: 13
v_call: TRBV7-9
j_call: TRBJ2-7
cdr3_aa: ASSTYRDIRHEQY

cdr3_length: 9
v_call: TRBV12-1
j_call: TRBJ2-1
cdr3_aa: ASMCGGEQF

cdr3_length: 13
v_call: TRBV7-3
j_call: TRBJ2-5
cdr3_aa: ASSPSGGGAETQY

cdr3_length: 12
v_call: TRBV7-6
j_call: TRBJ1-6
cdr3_aa: ASSPSSYNSPLH

cdr3_length: 12
v_call: TRBV27
j_call: TRBJ1-5
cdr3_aa: ASSLTGSNQPQH

cdr3_length: 12
v_call: TRBV9
j_call: TRBJ2-7
cdr3_aa: ASSVGDRGYEQY

cdr3_length: 12
v_call: TRBV5-4
j_call: TRBJ1-3
cdr3_aa: ASSFRGAGNTIY

cdr3_length: 12
v_call: TRBV6-1
j_call: TRBJ2-7
cdr3_aa: ASSFPDRGYEQY

cdr3_length: 14
v_call: TRBV5-1
j_call: TRBJ2-3
cdr3_aa: ASSLEGQTSTDTQY

cdr3_length: 14
v_call: TRBV28
j_call: TRBJ1-5
cdr3_aa: ASSRLRDRRNQPQH

cdr3_length: 11
v_call: TRBV13
j_call: TRBJ2-5
cdr3_aa: ASSSLQGETQY

cdr3_length: 13
v_call: TRBV28
j_call: TRBJ1-2
cdr3_aa: ASSLSPEISNGYT

cdr3_length: 15
v_call: TRBV2
j_call: TRBJ2-7
cdr3_aa: ASSELASGRKAYEQY

cdr3_length: 11
v_call: TRBV4-3
j_call: TRBJ2-1
cdr3_aa: ASSQDQGAEQF

cdr3_length: 12
v_call: TRBV6-6
j_call: TRBJ2-7
cdr3_aa: ASNSRDYSYEQY

cdr3_length: 10
v_call: TRBV7-9
j_call: TRBJ2-7
cdr3_aa: ASSPLFDEQY

cdr3_length: 12
v_call: TRBV2
j_call: TRBJ2-7
cdr3_aa: ASSAPGQVYEQY

cdr3_length: 13
v_call: TRBV28
j_call: TRBJ2-1
cdr3_aa: ASSPGTGSGDEQF

cdr3_length: 12
v_call: TRBV7-9
j_call: TRBJ2-3
cdr3_aa: ASGGGITEDTQY

cdr3_length: 11
v_call: TRBV2
j_call: TRBJ2-7
cdr3_aa: ASSVRDGYEQY

cdr3_length: 10
v_call: TRBV7-2
j_call: TRBJ1-2
cdr3_aa: ASSSDTYGYT

cdr3_length: 13
v_call: TRBV6-5
j_call: TRBJ2-1
cdr3_aa: ASSPLAGAYNEQF

cdr3_length: 10
v_call: TRBV10-2
j_call: TRBJ1-1
cdr3_aa: ASMSGITEAF

cdr3_length: 12
v_call: TRBV6-5
j_call: TRBJ1-1
cdr3_aa: ASSYGLENTEAF

cdr3_length: 16
v_call: TRBV4-3
j_call: TRBJ2-7
cdr3_aa: ASSQYDVSSGDSYEQY

cdr3_length: 10
v_call: TRBV6-6
j_call: TRBJ1-1
cdr3_aa: ASGPLNTEAF

cdr3_length: 13
v_call: TRBV11-2
j_call: TRBJ2-1
cdr3_aa: ASSSSGGAHNEQF

cdr3_length: 12
v_call: TRBV11-2
j_call: TRBJ2-7
cdr3_aa: ASSWGAGPYEQY

cdr3_length: 13
v_call: TRBV10-3
j_call: TRBJ1-6
cdr3_aa: AISEEAGSYSPLH

cdr3_length: 11
v_call: TRBV5-8
j_call: TRBJ1-1
cdr3_aa: ASSFYLGTEAF

cdr3_length: 10
v_call: TRBV2
j_call: TRBJ1-4
cdr3_aa: ASSELYEKLF

cdr3_length: 13
v_call: TRBV30
j_call: TRBJ1-6
cdr3_aa: AWGDRDSYNSPLH

cdr3_length: 13
v_call: TRBV7-6
j_call: TRBJ1-3
cdr3_aa: ASSIIRELGNTIY

cdr3_length: 13
v_call: TRBV9
j_call: TRBJ2-7
cdr3_aa: ASSPWTGNSYEQY

cdr3_length: 13
v_call: TRBV4-2
j_call: TRBJ1-3
cdr3_aa: ASSYGQFAGNTIY

cdr3_length: 13
v_call: TRBV4-3
j_call: TRBJ1-4
cdr3_aa: ASSQDGGSFEKLF

cdr3_length: 12
v_call: TRBV6-5
j_call: NA
cdr3_aa: ASSWGDEAYEQY

cdr3_length: 15
v_call: TRBV10-3
j_call: TRBJ2-5
cdr3_aa: AISGASGSHNQETQY

cdr3_length: 10
v_call: TRBV19
j_call: TRBJ2-2
cdr3_aa: ASSTVPGELF

cdr3_length: 11
v_call: TRBV7-9
j_call: TRBJ1-1
cdr3_aa: AGNNHTNTEAF

cdr3_length: 14
v_call: TRBV28
j_call: TRBJ2-1
cdr3_aa: ASSLGPGIGGNEQF

cdr3_length: 11
v_call: TRBV4-1
j_call: TRBJ1-2
cdr3_aa: ASSQDRNYGYT

cdr3_length: 12
v_call: TRBV6-1
j_call: TRBJ2-2
cdr3_aa: ASNSDALAGELF

cdr3_length: 13
v_call: TRBV10-3
j_call: TRBJ2-5
cdr3_aa: AISDWRDVSETQY

cdr3_length: 14
v_call: TRBV30
j_call: TRBJ1-1
cdr3_aa: AWCPAGEVLVTEAF

cdr3_length: 11
v_call: TRBV27
j_call: TRBJ1-2
cdr3_aa: ASSLTANYGCT

cdr3_length: 13
v_call: TRBV9
j_call: TRBJ1-3
cdr3_aa: ASSVGSGPGNTIY